Listed below are T cell receptor beta chains from one sample, sequenced in a study of OX40 agonist ivuxolimab in advanced cancers. TCRdb's copy holds only in-frame clones and misses some; the assay was immunoSEQ multiplex PCR. Among more than 50,000 clones, 75% to 90% were seen once, and the ten largest hold just over 2%. The sample in question was CD4+ or CD8+ T cells sorted from blood, obtained in a trial of the OX40 agonist ivuxolimab. The receptors originated from an adult with an advanced solid tumor such as melanoma, head and neck, liver or kidney cancer. Both conserved end residues are trimmed from each CDR3.

v_call cdr3_aa
TRBV28 ASRKGQSSYNEQF
TRBV19 ASKVPSLGTGPRLGNQPQH
TRBV6-6 ASSYSLDTSGELF
TRBV30 AWSPQGDQPQH
TRBV19 ASTLDMAGHTGELF
TRBV7-2 ASSLVGTSGTNNEQF
TRBV4-3 ASSQRTGPSYEQY
TRBV11-2 ASSLGQGAPYEQY
TRBV10-1 ASSELISAGLFTDTQY
TRBV30 AWSVEARGGYT
TRBV28 ASSSAGVETQY
TRBV7-9 ASSLGQVLKGIDAF
TRBV30 AWSAPIFISRVYEQY
TRBV30 AGHRASTEAF
TRBV28 ASLDREDEKLF
TRBV18 ASSPVQGGTEAF
TRBV5-6 ASSLRSGGRNSPLH
TRBV14 ASSPAWGEQY